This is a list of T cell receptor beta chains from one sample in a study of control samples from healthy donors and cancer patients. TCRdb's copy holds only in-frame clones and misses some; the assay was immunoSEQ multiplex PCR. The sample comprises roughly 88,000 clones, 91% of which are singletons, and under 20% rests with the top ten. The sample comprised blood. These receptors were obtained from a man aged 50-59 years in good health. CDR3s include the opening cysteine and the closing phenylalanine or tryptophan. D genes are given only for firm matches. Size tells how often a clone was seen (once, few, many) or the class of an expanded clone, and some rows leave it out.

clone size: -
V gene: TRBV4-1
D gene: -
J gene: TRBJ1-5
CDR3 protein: CASSRDEGSNQPQHF
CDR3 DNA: TGCGCCAGCAGCCGAGACGAAGGAAGCAATCAGCCCCAGCATTTT

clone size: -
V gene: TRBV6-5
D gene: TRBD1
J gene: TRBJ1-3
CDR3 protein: CASSYRGQSSGNTIYF
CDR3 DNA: TGTGCCAGCAGTTACCGGGGACAGAGCTCTGGAAACACCATATATTTT

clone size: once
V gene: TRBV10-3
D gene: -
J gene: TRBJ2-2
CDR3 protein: CAISPLGVTGELFF
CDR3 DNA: TGTGCCATCAGCCCCTTGGGAGTCACCGGGGAGCTGTTTTTT

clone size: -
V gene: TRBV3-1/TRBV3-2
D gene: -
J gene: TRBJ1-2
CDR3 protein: CASSQATVANGYTF
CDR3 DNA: TGTGCCAGCAGCCAAGCGACAGTTGCGAATGGCTACACCTTC

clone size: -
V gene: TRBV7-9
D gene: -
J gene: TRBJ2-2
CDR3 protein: CASSSGFGELFF
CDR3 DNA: TGTGCCAGCAGCTCGGGTTTCGGGGAGCTGTTTTTT

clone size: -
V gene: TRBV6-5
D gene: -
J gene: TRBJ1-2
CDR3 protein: CASRALDGYGYTF
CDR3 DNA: TGTGCCAGCAGAGCCCTGGATGGCTATGGCTACACCTTC

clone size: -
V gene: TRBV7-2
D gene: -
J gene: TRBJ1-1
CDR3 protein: CASSLHNTEAFF
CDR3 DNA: TGTGCCAGCAGCTTACATAACACTGAAGCTTTCTTT

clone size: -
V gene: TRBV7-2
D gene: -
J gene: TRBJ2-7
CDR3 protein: CASSLVVGQSSYEQYF
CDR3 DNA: TGTGCCAGCAGCTTAGTGGTGGGGCAGAGCTCCTACGAGCAGTACTTC

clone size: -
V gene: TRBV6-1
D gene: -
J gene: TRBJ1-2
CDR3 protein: CASSERFQGKEGYTF
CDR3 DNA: TGTGCCAGCAGTGAAAGGTTTCAGGGGAAAGAAGGCTACACCTTC

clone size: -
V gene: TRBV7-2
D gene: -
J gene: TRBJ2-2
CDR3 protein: CASSLLGGVNTGELFF
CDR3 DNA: TGTGCCAGCAGCTTACTCGGCGGGGTGAACACCGGGGAGCTGTTTTTT

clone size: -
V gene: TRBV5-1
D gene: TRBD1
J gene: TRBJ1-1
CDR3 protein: CASIKDRSGNTEAFF
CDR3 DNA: TGCGCCAGCATTAAGGACAGGAGTGGGAACACTGAAGCTTTCTTT

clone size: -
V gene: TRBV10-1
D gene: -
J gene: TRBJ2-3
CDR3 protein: CASSEGDTQYF
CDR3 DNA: TGCGCCAGCAGTGAAGGAGATACGCAGTATTTT

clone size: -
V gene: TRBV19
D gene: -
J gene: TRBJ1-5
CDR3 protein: CASSLIGGVSNQPQHF
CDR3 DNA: TGTGCCAGTTCCCTTATCGGCGGGGTGAGCAATCAGCCCCAGCATTTT

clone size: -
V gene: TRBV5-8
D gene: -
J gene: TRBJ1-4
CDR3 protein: CASSLVQGGEKLFF
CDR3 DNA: TGTGCCAGCAGCTTGGTCCAGGGCGGTGAAAAACTGTTTTTT

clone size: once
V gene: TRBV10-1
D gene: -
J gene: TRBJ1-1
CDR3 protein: CASSEDQNTEAFF
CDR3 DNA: TGCGCCAGCAGTGAGGACCAGAACACTGAAGCTTTCTTT

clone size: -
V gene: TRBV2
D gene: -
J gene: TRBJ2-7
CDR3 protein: CASQGSRGSYEQYF
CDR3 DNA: TGTGCCAGCCAAGGGAGTAGAGGCTCCTACGAGCAGTACTTC

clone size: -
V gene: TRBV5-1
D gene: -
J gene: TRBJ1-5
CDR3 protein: CASSPGWTGNQPQHF
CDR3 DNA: TGCGCCAGCAGCCCCGGCTGGACAGGCAATCAGCCCCAGCATTTT

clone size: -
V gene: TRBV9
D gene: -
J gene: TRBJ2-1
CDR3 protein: CASSVGIVRGSFFYNEQFF
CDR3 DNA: TGTGCCAGCAGCGTGGGTATAGTGCGGGGAAGCTTTTTCTACAATGAGCAGTTCTTC

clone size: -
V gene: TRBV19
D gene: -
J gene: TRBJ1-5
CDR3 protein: CASSTGGSGQPQHF
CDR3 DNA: TGTGCCAGTAGTACCGGGGGGTCGGGGCAGCCCCAGCATTTT

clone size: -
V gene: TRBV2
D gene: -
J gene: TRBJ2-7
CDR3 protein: CASSAARGGEQYF
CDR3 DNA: TGTGCCAGCAGCGCCGCTAGGGGGGGCGAGCAGTACTTC

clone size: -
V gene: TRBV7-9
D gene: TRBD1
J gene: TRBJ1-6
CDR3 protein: CASSFSTGGNSPLHF
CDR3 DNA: TGTGCCAGCAGCTTTTCGACAGGGGGCAATTCACCCCTCCACTTT

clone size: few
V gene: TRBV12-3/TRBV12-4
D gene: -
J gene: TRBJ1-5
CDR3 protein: CASGTHQPQHF
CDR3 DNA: TGTGCCAGCGGGACTCATCAGCCCCAGCATTTT

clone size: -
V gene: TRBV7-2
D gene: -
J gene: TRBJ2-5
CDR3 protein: CASSLSIGETQYF
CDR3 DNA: TGTGCCAGCAGCTTATCTATCGGGGAGACCCAGTACTTC